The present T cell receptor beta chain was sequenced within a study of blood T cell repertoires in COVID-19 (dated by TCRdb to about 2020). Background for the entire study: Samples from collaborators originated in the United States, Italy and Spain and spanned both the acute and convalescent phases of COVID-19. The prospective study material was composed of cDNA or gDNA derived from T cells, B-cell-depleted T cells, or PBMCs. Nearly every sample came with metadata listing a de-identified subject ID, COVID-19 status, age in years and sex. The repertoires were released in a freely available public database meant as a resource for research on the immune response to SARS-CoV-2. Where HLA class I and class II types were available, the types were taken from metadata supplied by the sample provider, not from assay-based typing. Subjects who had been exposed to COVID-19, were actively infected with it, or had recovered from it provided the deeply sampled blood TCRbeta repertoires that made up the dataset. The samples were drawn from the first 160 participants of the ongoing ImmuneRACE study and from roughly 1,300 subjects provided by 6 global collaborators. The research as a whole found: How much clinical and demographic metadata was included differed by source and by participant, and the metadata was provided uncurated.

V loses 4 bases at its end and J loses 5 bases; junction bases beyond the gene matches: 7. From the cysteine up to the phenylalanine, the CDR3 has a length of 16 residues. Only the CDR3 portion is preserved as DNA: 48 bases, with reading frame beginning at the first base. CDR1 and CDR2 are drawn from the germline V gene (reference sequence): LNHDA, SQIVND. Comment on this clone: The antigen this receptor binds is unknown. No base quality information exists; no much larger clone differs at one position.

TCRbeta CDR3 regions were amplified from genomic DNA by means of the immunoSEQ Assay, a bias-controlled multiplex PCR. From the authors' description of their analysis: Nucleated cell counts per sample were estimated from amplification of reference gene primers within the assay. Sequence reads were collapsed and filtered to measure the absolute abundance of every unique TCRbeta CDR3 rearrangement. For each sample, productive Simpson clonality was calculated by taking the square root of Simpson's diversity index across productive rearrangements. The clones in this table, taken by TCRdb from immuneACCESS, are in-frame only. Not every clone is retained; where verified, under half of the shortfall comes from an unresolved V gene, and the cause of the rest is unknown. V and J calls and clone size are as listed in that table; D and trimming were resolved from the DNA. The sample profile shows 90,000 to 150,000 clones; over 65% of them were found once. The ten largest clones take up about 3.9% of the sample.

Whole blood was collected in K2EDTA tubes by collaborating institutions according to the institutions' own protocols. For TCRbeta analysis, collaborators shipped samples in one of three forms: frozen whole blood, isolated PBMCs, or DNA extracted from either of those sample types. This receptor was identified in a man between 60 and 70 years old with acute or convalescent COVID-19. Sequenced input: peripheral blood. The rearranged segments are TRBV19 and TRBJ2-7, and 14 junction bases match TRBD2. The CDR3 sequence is CASSKGLAGVEDEQYF. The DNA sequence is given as TGTGCCAGTAGTAAGGGACTAGCGGGAGTTGAGGACGAGCAGTACTTC.